These 21 T cell receptor beta chains originate from one sample sequenced in a study of T cells expressing NK-cell markers. TCRdb reprocessed the 5' RACE reads, keeping one entry per CDR3 protein, no DNA. This sample's clone table lists roughly 380,000 distinct CDR3 sequences. The sample taken for sequencing was blood T cells: a sorted CD56 or NKG2C T cell subset, CD4+ or CD8+ T cells, or bulk PBMC T cells (not recorded which). These receptors all come from a man aged 18-70 years in good health.

V usage is TRBV7-2 and J usage is TRBJ2-1; TCRdb lists TRBD2, though no DNA is available to test this call. Germline V gives CDR1 SGHTA, CDR2 FQGNSA. CDR3 size: 15 residues. The CDR3 region is CASSQGTSLPREQFF.

The chain carries TRBV11-1 and TRBJ2-5; TCRdb's D gene call, TRBD1, goes unchecked for lack of DNA. The germline CDR1 and CDR2 sequences are SGHAT and FQDESV (reference sequence). The CDR3 loop spans 14 amino acids. The CDR3 region is CASRQYPGPKTQYF.

This sequence joins TRBV6-5 and TRBJ2-1; TCRdb lists TRBD1, though no DNA is available to test this call. This CDR3 has 17 amino acids. The germline V gene encodes CDR1 MNHEY and CDR2 SVGAGI. CDR3 residues: CASSYFPTASSYNEQFF.

The chain couples TRBV2 to TRBJ2-5; TCRdb's D call of TRBD2 is untestable without DNA. CDR3 length equals 14 residues. The V gene's germline CDR1 is SNHLY and CDR2 FYNNEI. CDR3 residues: CATKRDYTTETQYF.

The chain couples TRBV2 to TRBJ2-1. The CDR3 length is 13 residues. Germline V gene data show CDR1 as SNHLY and CDR2 as FYNNEI. The CDR3 region is CASSEAGTTQQFF.

This chain uses TRBV4-1 with TRBJ2-3; TCRdb lists TRBD2, though no DNA is available to test this call. Per germline, CDR1 MGHRA and CDR2 YSYEKL. This CDR3 region has 16 residues. The CDR3 loop is CASSGGTSNGADTQYF.

The gene calls are TRBV7-9 and TRBJ1-5. The V gene's germline CDR1 is SEHNR and CDR2 FQNEAQ (reference sequence). This CDR3 is 15 amino acids long. CDR3: CASSLGSSPWEPQHF.

This sequence joins TRBV20-1 and TRBJ1-2. CDR3 length equals 11 residues. CDR1 and CDR2 from the germline V gene are DFQATT and SNEGSKA (reference sequence). The CDR3 spells CSARMRDGYTF.

The chain has TRBV9 and TRBJ1-3. This CDR3 comprises 12 residues. Germline V gene sequence: CDR1 SGDLS, CDR2 YYNGEE. The chain's CDR3 is CASGKDENTIYF.

The rearrangement uses TRBV19 and TRBJ2-7; TCRdb's assignment of TRBD1 cannot be checked, as there is no DNA. CDR3 length: 14 amino acids. Looked up from germline, CDR1 is LNHDA and CDR2 is SQIVND (reference sequence). CDR3 sequence reads: CASSIGDSHYEQYF.

V and J are TRBV5-1 and TRBJ1-4; lacking DNA, the TRBD1 call made by TCRdb goes unchecked. The CDR3 has 14 residues. Per germline, CDR1 SGHRS and CDR2 YFSETQ. CDR3: CASSVTGVAEKLFF.

The CDR3 sequence: CASSNRIQGSLGGYTF. V usage is TRBV7-9 and J usage is TRBJ1-2; TCRdb gives TRBD1 as the D gene, but with no DNA this cannot be confirmed. The CDR3 consists of 16 residues. Germline V CDR1 and CDR2: SEHNR, FQNEAQ (reference sequence).

The chain couples TRBV19 to TRBJ1-5; the TRBD1 assignment by TCRdb is unverifiable without DNA. This CDR3 spans 13 amino acids. Germline V gives CDR1 LNHDA, CDR2 SQIVND (reference sequence). The CDR3 loop is CASRKGANQPQHF.

The J gene is TRBJ2-1, the V gene TRBV19; there is no DNA to check the TCRdb D call of TRBD1. The germline gives CDR1 LNHDA, CDR2 SQIVND (reference sequence). The CDR3 length is 14 residues. This CDR3 reads CASGDRTNHNEQFF.

The genes are TRBV5-1 and TRBJ2-5; TCRdb reports TRBD1, a call that lacks DNA to check it against. The germline V gene has CDR1 SGHRS and CDR2 YFSETQ. The CDR3 is 16 amino acids. CDR3 region: CASSPDAGDSQETQYF.

V and J are TRBV7-8 and TRBJ1-4; the D gene TCRdb calls, TRBD1, cannot be checked with no DNA. This CDR3 is built from 17 residues. In germline, CDR1 is SGHVS, CDR2 FQNEAQ. CDR3 amino acids: CASSSGGGVVANEKLFF. The whole variable domain, remainder taken from reference TRBV7-8 and TRBJ1-4, is GAGVSQSPRYKVAKRGQDVALRCDPISGHVSLFWYQQALGQGPEFLTYFQNEAQLDKSGLPSDRFFAERPEGSVSTLKIQRTQQEDSAVYLCASSSGGGVVANEKLFFGSGTQLSVL.

V gene TRBV5-6 combines with J gene TRBJ2-7; TCRdb outputs TRBD1, but without DNA this stays unchecked. Germline CDR1 reads SGHDT; CDR2 reads YYEEEE. The CDR3 spans 13 residues. CDR3: CASSPRTGHEQYF.

The chain is built from TRBV7-2 and TRBJ2-7; TCRdb reports TRBD1, a call that lacks DNA to check it against. Germline loops: CDR1 SGHTA, CDR2 FQGNSA. The CDR3 spans 17 residues. CDR3: CASSFSHGTGDYYEQYF.

This rearrangement joins TRBV12-3 or TRBV12-4 to TRBJ1-2; TCRdb designates TRBD1, a call that cannot be tested without DNA. The CDR3 is made up of 14 amino acids. The CDR3 sequence is CASSPGQGAGGYTF.

The chain combines TRBV3-1 with TRBJ2-5; TCRdb outputs TRBD2, but without DNA this stays unchecked. From germline, CDR1 is LGHDT and CDR2 YNNKEL (reference sequence). The CDR3 contains 18 residues. This CDR3 reads CASSQGRAGGLLQETQYF.

This chain joins TRBV20-1 and TRBJ2-1; TCRdb selects TRBD1, and the lack of DNA leaves this call unchecked. The CDR3 is made up of 16 amino acids. From germline, CDR1 is DFQATT and CDR2 SNEGSKA (reference sequence). This CDR3 reads CSASSRQGNSYNEQFF.